A selection of T cell receptor beta chains follows, all from one sample in a study of blood T cell repertoires in COVID-19. TCRdb's table, derived via immunoSEQ multiplex PCR, lists solely in-frame clones and lacks some. Of roughly 180,000 clones listed, approximately 80% were seen once; the top ten hold approximately 9.9%. The sample consisted of peripheral blood. These receptors all come from a woman aged 35 to 49 with COVID-19, enrolled during active disease. The CDR3 runs from the conserved cysteine through the conserved F or W. The order of the fields is CDR3 DNA, CDR3 protein, J gene, clone size, D gene, V gene. A D gene is named only where the DNA matches it firmly. For some rows the clone size is stated as once, few or many, or as a class when expanded; others skip it.

CDR3 DNA: TGCGCCAGCAGGATGCGCTCGTCCCCGGGTCAGGGGACCGGGGAGCTGTTTTTT
CDR3 protein: CASRMRSSPGQGTGELFF
J gene: TRBJ2-2
clone size: NA
D gene: NA
V gene: TRBV4-1

CDR3 DNA: TGTGCCTGGAGTGCCAGGGTTGGCGGGGAGCTGTTTTTT
CDR3 protein: CAWSARVGGELFF
J gene: TRBJ2-2
clone size: NA
D gene: NA
V gene: TRBV30

CDR3 DNA: TGTGCCAGCTCACCCCCAAGGACATTTCCCGGGGAGCTGTTTTTT
CDR3 protein: CASSPPRTFPGELFF
J gene: TRBJ2-2
clone size: NA
D gene: NA
V gene: TRBV18

CDR3 DNA: TGTGCCAGTAGTATAGTAGGGACAGGTGAAGAGACCCAGTACTTC
CDR3 protein: CASSIVGTGEETQYF
J gene: TRBJ2-5
clone size: many
D gene: TRBD1
V gene: TRBV19

CDR3 DNA: TGTGCCAGCAAGCAACTCTTGGGACAGGGGAATTCACCCCTCCACTTT
CDR3 protein: CASKQLLGQGNSPLHF
J gene: TRBJ1-6
clone size: few
D gene: TRBD1
V gene: TRBV28

CDR3 DNA: TGTGCCACCAGTGATTTGACGGGGAGATCTGGGGAGCTGTTTTTT
CDR3 protein: CATSDLTGRSGELFF
J gene: TRBJ2-2
clone size: NA
D gene: NA
V gene: TRBV24-1

CDR3 DNA: TGTGCCAGCAGCGACCGACTAACAGATACGCAGTATTTT
CDR3 protein: CASSDRLTDTQYF
J gene: TRBJ2-3
clone size: NA
D gene: NA
V gene: TRBV3-1/TRBV3-2

CDR3 DNA: TGCGCCAGCAGCCGCTATGATCGACCGGGACAGGGGGCGGAGGGCTACACCTTC
CDR3 protein: CASSRYDRPGQGAEGYTF
J gene: TRBJ1-2
clone size: many
D gene: TRBD1
V gene: TRBV4-1

CDR3 DNA: TGTGCCTGGAGTGTTCGGACCGGCGGGACGCAGTATTTT
CDR3 protein: CAWSVRTGGTQYF
J gene: TRBJ2-3
clone size: many
D gene: NA
V gene: TRBV30

CDR3 DNA: TGTGCCAGCAGACAAACAGTGGGTTCAGAGACCCAGTACTTC
CDR3 protein: CASRQTVGSETQYF
J gene: TRBJ2-5
clone size: NA
D gene: NA
V gene: TRBV6-4

CDR3 DNA: TGTGCCAGCAGCGCTTTTCAGGGGGCTGGAAACACCATATATTTT
CDR3 protein: CASSAFQGAGNTIYF
J gene: TRBJ1-3
clone size: NA
D gene: TRBD1
V gene: TRBV9

CDR3 DNA: TGTGCCAGCAGTTTAGTTACTAGCGGGATCGGCGACGAGCAGTACTTC
CDR3 protein: CASSLVTSGIGDEQYF
J gene: TRBJ2-7
clone size: once
D gene: TRBD2
V gene: TRBV28

CDR3 DNA: TGTGCCAGCAGTTTATGGGACAGGGGGCGGATTGGCGGCTACACCTTC
CDR3 protein: CASSLWDRGRIGGYTF
J gene: TRBJ1-2
clone size: NA
D gene: TRBD1
V gene: TRBV28

CDR3 DNA: TGTGCCAGCAGCCCTCATTCTAGGGGAGGGGAATTGGGGGAGCTGTTTTTT
CDR3 protein: CASSPHSRGGELGELFF
J gene: TRBJ2-2
clone size: NA
D gene: TRBD2
V gene: TRBV9

CDR3 DNA: TGTGCCAGTAGCATGTCTAGCGGGAGGAATAAGCAGTACTTC
CDR3 protein: CASSMSSGRNKQYF
J gene: TRBJ2-7
clone size: NA
D gene: TRBD2
V gene: TRBV19

CDR3 DNA: TGTGCCAGCAGTTCTACCCCCGGGGCCCAGTACTTC
CDR3 protein: CASSSTPGAQYF
J gene: TRBJ2-5
clone size: NA
D gene: NA
V gene: TRBV12-3/TRBV12-4

CDR3 DNA: TGTGCCAGCAGCTTCGAGGGGGTGGGAAAACTGTTTTTT
CDR3 protein: CASSFEGVGKLFF
J gene: TRBJ1-4
clone size: NA
D gene: NA
V gene: TRBV7-9

CDR3 DNA: TGTGCCAGCTCGGCCGACAGGGACCAGCAGTTCTTC
CDR3 protein: CASSADRDQQFF
J gene: TRBJ2-1
clone size: few
D gene: TRBD1
V gene: TRBV18

CDR3 DNA: TGTGCCAGCAGCGACATAACAGGGGAGGGCTACACCTTC
CDR3 protein: CASSDITGEGYTF
J gene: TRBJ1-2
clone size: NA
D gene: TRBD1
V gene: TRBV9

CDR3 DNA: TGTGCCAGCAGAGGGCAGGGCACTAATGAAAAACTGTTTTTT
CDR3 protein: CASRGQGTNEKLFF
J gene: TRBJ1-4
clone size: NA
D gene: NA
V gene: TRBV6-6

CDR3 DNA: TGTGCCAGCAGTCTACCCGGCGGCACTGAAGCTTTCTTT
CDR3 protein: CASSLPGGTEAFF
J gene: TRBJ1-1
clone size: NA
D gene: NA
V gene: TRBV2

CDR3 DNA: TGTGCCAGCAGTTTATGGACGTCAGGGGGTGAGCAGTTCTTC
CDR3 protein: CASSLWTSGGEQFF
J gene: TRBJ2-1
clone size: few
D gene: TRBD1
V gene: TRBV27